Presented here are 26 T cell receptor beta chains from one specimen sequenced in a study of blood T cells in healthy people across ages. The authors ran a second PCR of 7 to 11 cycles using a sample-barcoded 5' primer and a J-beta primer mix. MiXCR, applied by TCRdb to the 5' RACE reads, yields one record per CDR3 protein. The sample shows 730,000 or so distinct CDR3 sequences, around 43% of them seen only once. Material for sequencing was blood. All receptors derive from a man at least 80 years old in good health.

This clonotype came up once. The V and J genes are TRBV6-2 or TRBV6-3 and TRBJ1-5; D uncertain. The CDR3 extends over 15 amino acids. Trimming cost V 2 bases and J 6 bases, with 14 bases left between them. In germline, CDR1 is MNHEY, CDR2 SVGEGT. CDR3 in amino acids: CASSYHMSSGQPQHF. In DNA form, the CDR3 reads TGTGCCAGCAGTTACCATATGTCTAGCGGTCAGCCCCAGCATTTT.

The chain links TRBV29-1 to TRBJ1-2; 7 bases match TRBD1. The CDR3 is 12 amino acids. From germline, CDR1 is SQVTM and CDR2 ANQGSEA. V lost 1 base, J lost 6 bases, and 2 bases stayed unmatched. The CDR3 DNA is TGCAGCGTTGAAGCCAGGGGGGATGGCTACACCTTC. Residues: CSVEARGDGYTF.

The genes are TRBV4-2 and TRBJ1-6; 7 nucleotides align to TRBD1. The CDR3 consists of 13 residues. Germline CDR1 and CDR2: LGHNA and YNFKEQ. V gave up 8 bases and J gave up 8 bases; unmatched junction bases: 6. The CDR3 loop is CASGETGYSPLHF. CDR3 coding DNA: TGTGCCAGCGGAGAGACAGGGTATTCACCCCTCCACTTT.

This clonotype was recorded only once. The chain couples TRBV6-1 to TRBJ2-3, with 9 bases fitting TRBD1. The trim removed 2 bases at V and 1 base at J, leaving 4 bases unmatched. The germline V gene encodes CDR1 MNHNS and CDR2 SASEGT. The CDR3 spans 16 residues. CDR3 sequence: CASSEIRTGGTDTQYF. CDR3 sequence (DNA): TGTGCCAGCAGTGAAATTCGGACAGGGGGCACAGATACGCAGTATTTT.

The chain combines TRBV7-2 with TRBJ2-2; no firm D call. This CDR3 has 17 residues. V gave up 1 base and J gave up 5 bases, with 17 bases separating them. Per the germline V gene, CDR1 is SGHTA and CDR2 is FQGNSA. The CDR3 spells CASSLVSVRDMTGELFF. The CDR3 DNA sequence: TGTGCCAGCAGCTTAGTATCCGTGCGAGATATGACCGGGGAGCTGTTTTTT.

CDR3 nucleotide sequence: TGCAGTGCTAGTCTCAATCAGCCCCAGCATTTT. Protein sequence: CSASLNQPQHF. The chain combines TRBV20-1 with TRBJ1-5; D not certain. The CDR3 length is 11 residues. Trimming removed 3 bases from V and 3 bases from J, with 3 bases in between. CDR1 and CDR2 (germline): DFQATT, SNEGSKA (reference sequence).

This rearrangement joins TRBV5-1 to TRBJ1-1; a weak D match, TRBD1 (5 bases). The CDR3 consists of 13 residues. From germline, CDR1 is SGHRS and CDR2 YFSETQ. V lost 4 bases and J 3 bases, leaving 10 bases between the germline ends. CDR3 sequence (DNA): TGCGCCAGCAGCGACACAGGTCACACTGAAGCTTTCTTT. It translates to CASSDTGHTEAFF.

The chain couples TRBV7-2 to TRBJ2-5; the D gene is possibly TRBD2 (5 bases). This CDR3 comprises 14 residues. V lost 5 bases, J lost 2 bases, and 12 bases lay in between. Germline V lookup: CDR1 SGHTA, CDR2 FQGNSA. CDR3: CASSGSRRQETQYF. The CDR3 nucleotides are TGTGCCAGCAGCGGGAGCAGGAGGCAAGAGACCCAGTACTTC.

The genes are TRBV3-1 and TRBJ1-1; 7 nucleotides line up with TRBD1. V dropped 6 bases and J dropped 1; count of bases not matched to a gene: 8. This CDR3 comprises 15 residues. Germline V gene data show CDR1 as LGHDT and CDR2 as YNNKEL (reference sequence). This CDR3 reads CASRSKGGANTEAFF. CDR3 bases: TGTGCCAGCAGATCTAAAGGGGGCGCGAACACTGAAGCTTTCTTT.

This CDR3 is CASSLMSGIDTEAFF. CDR3 bases: TGTGCCAGCAGCTTAATGTCAGGGATCGACACTGAAGCTTTCTTT. This chain links TRBV7-3 with TRBJ1-1, with D perhaps matching TRBD1 (5 bases). The CDR3 extends over 15 amino acids. V gave up 1 base and J gave up 3 bases, with 12 bases separating them. CDR1 SGHTA and CDR2 FQGTGA come from the germline V gene. The full variable domain, rest sourced from reference TRBV7-3 and TRBJ1-1, is GAGVSQTPSNKVTEKGKYVELRCDPISGHTALYWYRQSLGQGPEFLIYFQGTGAADDSGLPNDRFFAVRPEGSVSTLKIQRTERGDSAVYLCASSLMSGIDTEAFFGQGTRLTVV.

This chain connects TRBV3-1 to TRBJ2-7, with TRBD2 identical over 7 bases. TRBJ2-5 explains the end of the DNA better; the J call may be wrong. The germline V gene has CDR1 LGHDT and CDR2 YNNKEL (reference sequence). The CDR3 loop spans 17 amino acids. The CDR3 loop reads CASSQRGGPAGQETQYF. The CDR3 DNA reads TGTGCCAGCAGCCAACGAGGAGGACCAGCGGGACAAGAGACCCAGTACTTC.

This clonotype came up many times. V gene TRBV4-3 combines with J gene TRBJ2-1, with no clear D. V dropped 2 bases and J dropped 8 bases, with 10 bases sitting between them. The CDR3 is 13 residues long. Germline V lookup: CDR1 LGHNA, CDR2 YSLEER. The CDR3 spells CASSQLAKYEQFF. DNA of the CDR3: TGCGCCAGCAGCCAATTGGCGAAATATGAGCAGTTCTTC.

This clonotype was counted between two and nine times. The chain couples TRBV7-2 to TRBJ2-6; D is unresolved. This CDR3 contains 16 residues. Trimming pared 0 bases from V and 2 bases from J, leaving 8 bases between. The germline gives CDR1 SGHTA, CDR2 FQGNSA. The CDR3 sequence: CASSLALGTGANVLTF. The CDR3 DNA sequence: TGTGCCAGCAGCTTAGCTCTGGGGACTGGGGCCAACGTCCTGACTTTC.

The V call is TRBV24-1, the J call TRBJ2-3; the D call may be TRBD1 or TRBD2 (5 bases each). With 4 bases removed from V and 5 bases from J, the gap between germline ends came to 24 bases. This CDR3 contains 18 residues. Germline CDR1 is KGHDR and CDR2 is SFDVKD. The CDR3 DNA is TGTGCCACCAGTGAACCTCAGGCCTCCGGGGCCACTATAGATACGCAGTATTTT. Its protein product is CATSEPQASGATIDTQYF.

This chain joins TRBV9 and TRBJ2-7, with D perhaps matching TRBD2 (6 bases). The germline V gene has CDR1 SGDLS and CDR2 YYNGEE. The CDR3 length is 14 residues. The V end lost 1 base, the J end lost 1 base, and 9 bases lay between the germline ends. The CDR3 spells CASSVQGGSYEQYF. The CDR3 DNA is TGTGCCAGCAGCGTACAGGGAGGATCCTACGAGCAGTACTTC.

This clonotype was detected only once. The junction does not match germline at one end; this may be a read error. The chain joins TRBV12-3 or TRBV12-4 to TRBJ2-1; TRBD2 matches 7 bases. The CDR3 spans 15 residues. The CDR3 DNA follows: TGTGTCAGCAGCGTGAGCGGGACCACCTACAATGAGCAGTTCTTC. Amino acids: CVSSVSGTTYNEQFF.

This clonotype was seen a few times. V usage is TRBV20-1 and J usage is TRBJ2-5; 8 nucleotides align to TRBD2. The trim removed 6 bases at V and 2 bases at J, leaving 8 bases unmatched. Germline V lookup: CDR1 DFQATT, CDR2 SNEGSKA (reference sequence). CDR3 length: 14 residues. CDR3 sequence: CSAGPTSGQETQYF. CDR3 in DNA: TGCAGTGCAGGACCTACTAGCGGACAAGAGACCCAGTACTTC.

J is TRBJ1-2 and V is TRBV4-3; 9 bases fit TRBD1. This CDR3 spans 16 amino acids. The V gene end was trimmed by 1 base and the J gene end by 2 bases; junction bases not matched to a gene: 5. CDR1 and CDR2 from the germline V gene are LGHNA and YSLEER. The CDR3: CASSQAGTGLNYGYTF. The CDR3, as DNA: TGCGCCAGCAGCCAAGCGGGGACAGGGCTCAACTATGGCTACACCTTC.

The CDR3 loop is CASSRSPSGSTDTQYF. In DNA form, the CDR3 reads TGCGCCAGCAGTCGATCCCCTAGCGGGAGCACAGATACGCAGTATTTT. The chain joins TRBV10-1 to TRBJ2-3; 8 bases match TRBD2. J lost 0 bases, V lost 5 bases, and 7 bases had no gene match. The CDR3 sequence is 16 residues long. Looked up from germline, CDR1 is WNHNN and CDR2 is SYGVQD (reference sequence).

V and J are TRBV7-8 and TRBJ1-1; D remains ambiguous. The V end was cut by 4 bases, the J end by 10 bases, with 10 bases between. Germline CDR1 reads SGHVS; CDR2 reads FQNEAQ. This CDR3 contains 11 residues. The DNA for the CDR3 is TGTGCCAGCAGCTCGGGGAGCGGAGCTTTCTTT. Protein sequence: CASSSGSGAFF.

Only a few counts were recorded for this clonotype. The rearrangement joins TRBV5-6 to TRBJ2-1; the D call may be TRBD1 or TRBD2 (5 bases each). The CDR3 contains 13 residues. Germline assignment: CDR1 SGHDT and CDR2 YYEEEE. Trimming took off 0 bases at V and 15 bases at J, with 16 bases between the two ends. This chain's CDR3 is CASSLENGGDPFF. Here the CDR3 DNA reads TGTGCCAGCAGCTTGGAAAATGGGGGAGATCCGTTCTTC.

V gene TRBV20-1 combines with J gene TRBJ2-7; TRBD1 might be the D (6 bases). The V end lost 5 bases, the J end lost 0 bases, and 14 bases lay between the germline ends. The V gene's germline CDR1 is DFQATT and CDR2 SNEGSKA (reference sequence). This CDR3 contains 14 residues. CDR3 DNA: TGCAGTGCTTCCTCCGGGACATCCTCCTACGAGCAGTACTTC. Its protein product is CSASSGTSSYEQYF.

The chain is built from TRBV5-1 and TRBJ2-3; 9 positions agree with TRBD2. The germline CDR1 and CDR2 sequences are SGHRS and YFSETQ. V lost 4 bases, J lost 4 bases, and 7 bases stayed unmatched. CDR3 length: 15 residues. The CDR3 coding sequence is TGCGCCAGCAGCGGGCGGGGGGGCGTCGCAGATACGCAGTATTTT. This gives the protein CASSGRGGVADTQYF.

J is TRBJ2-3 and V is TRBV7-9; tentative D call: TRBD1 (5 bases). This CDR3 is built from 16 residues. The V and J ends lost 4 bases and 3 bases respectively, with 17 bases between them. Germline V gene lookup returns CDR1 SEHNR and CDR2 FQNEAQ (reference sequence). The CDR3 protein is CASSSLQGLSTDTQYF. CDR3 nucleotides: TGTGCCAGCAGCTCCCTTCAGGGTTTAAGTACAGATACGCAGTATTTT. Drawing the rest from reference TRBV7-9 and TRBJ2-3, the complete variable domain is DTGVSQNPRHKITKRGQNVTFRCDPISEHNRLYWYRQTLGQGPEFLTYFQNEAQLEKSRLLSDRFSAERPKGSFSTLEIQRTEQGDSAMYLCASSSLQGLSTDTQYFGPGTRLTVL.

The chain has TRBV6-2 or TRBV6-3 and TRBJ2-1, with a tentative D call TRBD1 (7 bases). V gave up 4 bases and J gave up 9 bases, with 25 bases separating them. The length of the CDR3 is 17 residues. Germline assignment: CDR1 MNHEY and CDR2 SVGEGT. DNA of the CDR3: TGTGCCAGCAGTTCCAACTTAATCCGACTAGGGGGCGGTGAGCAGTTCTTC. It codes for CASSSNLIRLGGGEQFF.

The DNA of the CDR3 is TGTGCCAGCAGTTTCTTGGGAGGGCCTCGGGAGCAGTACTTC. This translates into CASSFLGGPREQYF. The rearrangement joins TRBV12-3 or TRBV12-4 to TRBJ2-7; 7 bases match TRBD2. CDR3 length: 14 residues. V was pared by 3 bases and J by 7 bases, with 9 bases of the junction left unmatched.